This is a list of T cell receptor beta chains from one sample in a study of shared clonotypes between healthy human individuals. Libraries were prepared by immunoSEQ multiplex PCR; TCRdb keeps only in-frame clonotypes and omits some of them. The sample consists of roughly 720,000 clones, less than 95% of them appearing once. Sequencing was performed on memory CD8+ T cells from PBMCs. These receptor sequences come from a man aged 18 to 30 in good health. Some clones in this sample may be carry-over from other donors' samples. CDR3s include the opening cysteine and the closing phenylalanine or tryptophan. The D gene is left open where the match is weak. Size is stated for part of the rows, as once, few or many counts, or as a class when the clone is expanded.

J gene	V gene	clone size	D gene	CDR3 DNA	CDR3 protein
TRBJ1-4	TRBV4-1	NA	TRBD1	TGCGCCAGCAGCATACCGACAGGGGTTGGGTATGAAAAACTGTTTTTT	CASSIPTGVGYEKLFF
TRBJ2-1	TRBV6-5	NA	TRBD2	TGTGCCAGCAGTTACCGACTAGCGGGAGGTAATGAGCAGTTCTTC	CASSYRLAGGNEQFF
TRBJ2-1	TRBV12-5	NA	NA	TGTGCTAGTGGTTTGGGTCGCAATGAGCAGTTCTTC	CASGLGRNEQFF
TRBJ2-1	TRBV9	NA	NA	TGTGCCAGCAGCGGGGGAGTGCGCTCCTACAATGAGCAGTTCTTC	CASSGGVRSYNEQFF
TRBJ2-6	TRBV9	once	TRBD2	TGTGCCAGCAGCGACGGGAGGGCGTTCGGGTTCAGGGCCTCTGGGGCCAACGTCCTGACTTTC	CASSDGRAFGFRASGANVLTF
TRBJ2-5	TRBV7-9	NA	TRBD1	TGTGCCAGCAGCCTCCGGACAGGGGACCAAGAGACCCAGTACTTC	CASSLRTGDQETQYF
TRBJ1-2	TRBV14	once	NA	TGTGCCAGCAGCCTGAAGACTAACTATGGCTACACCTTC	CASSLKTNYGYTF
TRBJ1-2	TRBV14	once	NA	TGTGCCAGCAGTCAAGCAGGCCTTGGGTATGGCTACACCTTC	CASSQAGLGYGYTF
TRBJ1-3	TRBV5-1	NA	TRBD1	TGCGCCAGCAGCTTGGAATTTACCGGGACAGGGGGAAACACCATATATTTT	CASSLEFTGTGGNTIYF
TRBJ2-1	TRBV27	NA	TRBD1	TGTGCCAGCAGTTTATCCCGGACAGGTGTCTACAATGAGCAGTTCTTC	CASSLSRTGVYNEQFF
TRBJ2-7	TRBV28	once	NA	TGTGCCAGCAGTTCACTAGAGAGGGAATACGAGCAGTACTTC	CASSSLEREYEQYF
TRBJ1-1	TRBV27	NA	NA	TGTGCCAGCAGTATCCTTTTCAGATCGAACACTGAAGCTTTCTTT	CASSILFRSNTEAFF
TRBJ2-7	TRBV7-8	once	NA	TGTGCCAGCAGCTTAGCGCGTCGGGGATCAAACTACGAGCAGTACTTC	CASSLARRGSNYEQYF
TRBJ2-1	TRBV29-1	NA	NA	TGCAGCGTTGTTGGCGGTTACTCCTACAATGAGCAGTTCTTC	CSVVGGYSYNEQFF
TRBJ2-2	TRBV7-6	NA	TRBD2	TGTGCCAGCAGCCGACTAGCGGAGCAGACCGGGGAGCTGTTTTTT	CASSRLAEQTGELFF
TRBJ2-1	TRBV4-1	NA	TRBD2	TGCGCCAGCAGCCAAGGGGAGACTAGCGGGAGTACCAATGAGCAGTTCTTC	CASSQGETSGSTNEQFF
TRBJ2-3	TRBV9	NA	NA	TGTGCCAGCAGCGCAAACACAGATACGCAGTATTTT	CASSANTDTQYF
TRBJ2-3	TRBV5-1	NA	NA	TGCGCCAGCAGCTTGTGGAGGACAGAGAACACAGATACGCAGTATTTT	CASSLWRTENTDTQYF
TRBJ1-2	TRBV7-9	NA	NA	TGTGCCAGCAGCCCAGCGGGCCCTAACTATGGCTACACCTTC	CASSPAGPNYGYTF
TRBJ2-7	TRBV27	NA	NA	TGTGCCAGCAGGACGGCCGAAGGGTCCTACGAGCAGTACTTC	CASRTAEGSYEQYF
TRBJ2-1	TRBV28	NA	TRBD2	TGTGCCAGCAGTTTGCGGACTAGCTCCTACAATGAGCAGTTCTTC	CASSLRTSSYNEQFF
TRBJ1-2	TRBV6-1	few	NA	TGTGCCAGCAGCTACCGGGCAAACTATGGCTACACCTTC	CASSYRANYGYTF
TRBJ2-7	TRBV28	NA	NA	TGTGCCAGCAGTCCTCGGAACTACGAGCAGTACTTC	CASSPRNYEQYF
TRBJ1-5	TRBV6-5	NA	NA	TGTGCCAGCAGTTACTCACCCAGGGGAGCCAATCAGCCCCAGCATTTT	CASSYSPRGANQPQHF
TRBJ2-7	TRBV6-5	NA	TRBD2	TGTGCCAGCAGTTACTCGGTCGGACTAGCTGCCTACGAGCAGTACTTC	CASSYSVGLAAYEQYF
TRBJ2-2	TRBV29-1	NA	TRBD1	TGCAGCGTCGAAGGGACAGGGGGCGGGCGAAGCACCGGGGAGCTGTTTTTT	CSVEGTGGGRSTGELFF
TRBJ1-1	TRBV18	NA	NA	TGTGCCAGCTCACCAGAGGGAGAAGGAAGGACTGAAGCTTTCTTT	CASSPEGEGRTEAFF
TRBJ2-5	TRBV29-1	NA	NA	TGCAGCGTTTTAAAGCGGGCGGGAGAGACCCAGTACTTC	CSVLKRAGETQYF
TRBJ2-7	TRBV18	NA	TRBD1	TGTGCCAGCTCACCGTTCGACAGGGGTTACGAGCAGTACTTC	CASSPFDRGYEQYF
TRBJ2-1	TRBV11-3	NA	TRBD2	TGTGCCAGCAGTCTTAGCGGGAGGTTGTACAATGAGCAGTTCTTC	CASSLSGRLYNEQFF
TRBJ2-1	TRBV4-1	NA	NA	TGCGCCAGCAGCCACCTCGAGAGACAGTCCTACAATGAGCAGTTCTTC	CASSHLERQSYNEQFF
TRBJ2-7	TRBV6-6	NA	NA	TGTGCCAGCAGTAAGGACTCCTGGTTGAACGAGCAGTACTTC	CASSKDSWLNEQYF
TRBJ2-7	TRBV18	NA	NA	TGTGCCAGCTCACCACCGCGGGGCTCCTACGAGCAGTACTTC	CASSPPRGSYEQYF
TRBJ1-1	TRBV7-6	NA	NA	TGTGCCAGCAGCTTAGGGAAGGGGCGGCCTTCTTACTTT	CASSLGKGRPSYF
TRBJ1-3	TRBV4-2	NA	NA	TGTGCCAGCAGCCACCGACTGCAGGACTCTGGAAACACCATATATTTT	CASSHRLQDSGNTIYF
TRBJ1-5	TRBV7-9	NA	NA	TGTGCCAGCAGCTTAGGTGGCTACAATCAGCCCCAGCATTTT	CASSLGGYNQPQHF
TRBJ1-1	TRBV27	few	NA	TGTGCCAGCAGTCCGCGGGAGGGACACACTGAAGCTTTCTTT	CASSPREGHTEAFF
TRBJ2-3	TRBV13	NA	NA	TGTGCCAGCAGCTTCTTAGGGGAGAGGGCTAGCACAGATACGCAGTATTTT	CASSFLGERASTDTQYF
TRBJ1-2	TRBV25-1	once	TRBD1	TGTGCCAGCAGTGGTACAGGGGCCGCCGGATATGGCTACACCTTC	CASSGTGAAGYGYTF
TRBJ1-4	TRBV4-1	NA	NA	TGCGCCAGCAGCCAAGGGTTAATGGGCGAGAGGGAAAAACTGTTTTTT	CASSQGLMGEREKLFF
TRBJ1-1	TRBV27	NA	NA	TGTGCCAGCAGGGAAAGGGGGGGAGGCACTGAAGCTTTCTTT	CASRERGGGTEAFF
TRBJ2-1	TRBV4-1	NA	TRBD2	TGCGCCAGCAGCCCCTCGGGGGGCTCCTACAATGAGCAGTTCTTC	CASSPSGGSYNEQFF
TRBJ2-2	TRBV5-3	NA	TRBD2	TGTGCCAGAAGCTTGGTAGCGGGAGTCGGCACCGGGGAGCTGTTTTTT	CARSLVAGVGTGELFF
TRBJ2-7	TRBV29-1	NA	NA	TGCAGCGTTGAAGATCAGGACCGGGGAGACTACGAGCAGTACTTC	CSVEDQDRGDYEQYF
TRBJ2-1	TRBV11-2	NA	TRBD2	TGTGCCAGCAGCTTCCTAGCGGGAGTCTCCGTACCTAAGCAGTTCTTC	CASSFLAGVSVPKQFF
TRBJ2-1	TRBV11-2	NA	TRBD2	TGTGCCAGCAGCTCATGGCCTAGCGGCGTTACCTACAATGAGCAGTTCTTC	CASSSWPSGVTYNEQFF
TRBJ2-1	TRBV9	NA	TRBD2	TGTGCCAGCAGCGTAGTGGGAGGGGATCCGGCGGGAGAAAAAAGAAGCTCCTACAATGAGCAGTTCTTC	CASSVVGGDPAGEKRSSYNEQFF
TRBJ1-2	TRBV5-1	NA	NA	TGCGCCAGCAGCCCGGGACGGGCGGGCTACACCTTC	CASSPGRAGYTF
TRBJ2-7	TRBV5-6	NA	NA	TGTGCCAGCAGCTTGGGGCTCTCTAACGAGCAGTACTTC	CASSLGLSNEQYF
TRBJ2-3	TRBV7-9	NA	TRBD2	TGTGCCAGCACCCACGGAGCGGGAGGTTCAGATACGCAGTATTTT	CASTHGAGGSDTQYF
TRBJ1-1	TRBV7-9	few	NA	TGTGCCAGCAGCTCGGACGGACGGGGATTGAACACTGAAGCTTTCTTT	CASSSDGRGLNTEAFF
TRBJ2-7	TRBV27	NA	TRBD1	TGTGCCAGCAGTACTACAGGGGGCATAGGCGAGCAGTACTTC	CASSTTGGIGEQYF
TRBJ2-1	TRBV7-2	NA	TRBD2	TGTGCCAGCAGCTTAGATCCTAGCGGGAGCATTGGGTACAATGAGCAGTTCTTC	CASSLDPSGSIGYNEQFF
TRBJ2-7	TRBV29-1	NA	NA	TGCAGCGTTGTGTACAGTAATCTCGAGCAGTACTTC	CSVVYSNLEQYF
TRBJ2-5	TRBV19	NA	NA	TGTGCCAGTAAGGAAGGAGAGAAACCCGGGACCCAGTACTTC	CASKEGEKPGTQYF
TRBJ2-5	TRBV9	NA	NA	TGTGCCAGCAGCGTTCAGGGTGTTGGGGAGACCCAGTACTTC	CASSVQGVGETQYF
TRBJ2-3	TRBV7-3	NA	TRBD2	TGTGCCAGCAGCTTAACGGGACTAGCGGGAGTCTCGCGCACAGATACGCAGTATTTT	CASSLTGLAGVSRTDTQYF
TRBJ2-7	TRBV11-2	NA	TRBD2	TGTGCCAGCAGCTTAGGGGTGAGCGGGAGGGCGTACGAGCAGTACTTC	CASSLGVSGRAYEQYF
TRBJ2-6	TRBV7-6	NA	TRBD1	TGTGCCAGCAGCTTAGTCGCAACAGGGGGCTACACTGGGGCCAACGTCCTGACTTTC	CASSLVATGGYTGANVLTF
TRBJ2-2	TRBV30	NA	TRBD1	TGTGCCTGGGAAGGACAGGTCAGCACCGGGGAGCTGTTTTTT	CAWEGQVSTGELFF